This T cell receptor (beta chain) appears in the sequencing data of a study of shared clonotypes between healthy human individuals. Regarding the study as a whole: Large depth notwithstanding, sorted-subset sequencing proved incomplete by rarefaction.

Regarding this clone: Its antigen is still unknown.

The CDR3 runs 15 residues. Germline V gene lookup returns CDR1 GTSNPN and CDR2 SVGIG (reference sequence). Trimming at V came to 3 bases and at J to 1 base, leaving 7 bases not matched to a gene. On sorted subsets, replicate PCRs used approximately 200 ng DNA, or about 33,000 T cell genomes. The table came from immunoSEQ multiplex PCR; TCRdb's copy has only in-frame clones and leaves some out. The table lists more than 2 million clones, roughly 95% of them singletons, with about 0.13% in the top ten. The origin of this receptor is a man aged 18 to 30 in good health. The gene calls are TRBV30 and TRBJ1-1; 8 positions match TRBD1. Sequenced: naive CD4+ T cells sorted from blood. Subset meaning: CD45RA+ positively selected. Written as DNA, the CDR3 is TGTGCCTGGAGGTGGGGACAGGTGGGGAACACTGAAGCTTTCTTT. Translation: CAWRWGQVGNTEAFF.